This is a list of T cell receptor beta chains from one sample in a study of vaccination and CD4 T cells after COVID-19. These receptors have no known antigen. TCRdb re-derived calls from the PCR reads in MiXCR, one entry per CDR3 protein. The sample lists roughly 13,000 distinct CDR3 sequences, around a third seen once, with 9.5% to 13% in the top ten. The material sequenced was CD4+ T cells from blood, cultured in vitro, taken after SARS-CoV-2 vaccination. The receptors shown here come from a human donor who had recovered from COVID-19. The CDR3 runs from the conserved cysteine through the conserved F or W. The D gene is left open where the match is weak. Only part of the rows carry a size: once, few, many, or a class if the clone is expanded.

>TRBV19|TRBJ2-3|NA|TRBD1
TGTGCCAGTAGTAGGGACAGGGGCACAGATACGCAGTATTTT
CASSRDRGTDTQYF
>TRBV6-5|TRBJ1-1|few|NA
TGTGCCAGCAGTTGGGAGGGGGGCGGTGAAGCTTTCTTT
CASSWEGGGEAFF
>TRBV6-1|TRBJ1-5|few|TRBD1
TGTGCCAGCAGAGGGGACAGGGCCAATCAGCCCCAGCATTTT
CASRGDRANQPQHF
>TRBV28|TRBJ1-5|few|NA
TGTGCCAGCAGTTTAGCTGAGGGGGGGTTAGGTCAGCCCCAGCATTTT
CASSLAEGGLGQPQHF
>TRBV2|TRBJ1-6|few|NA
TGTGCCAGCACTACGGGGGGGGCCTCGAATTCACCCCTCCACTTT
CASTTGGASNSPLHF
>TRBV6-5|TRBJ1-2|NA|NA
TGTGCCAGCAGTTACACAGGAGACTATGGCTACACCTTC
CASSYTGDYGYTF
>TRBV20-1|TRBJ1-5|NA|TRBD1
TGCAGTGCTAGAACCAATCCGGGACAGGGGGCTGGCAATCAGCCCCAGCATTTT
CSARTNPGQGAGNQPQHF
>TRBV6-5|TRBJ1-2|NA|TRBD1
TGTGCCAGCAGTTACTCAATTATGGGGACAGCCCATTATGGCTACACCTTC
CASSYSIMGTAHYGYTF
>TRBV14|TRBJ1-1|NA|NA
TGTGCCAGCAGTGGAGGGATTGGAGTCGTTGGGAACACTGAAGCTTTCTTT
CASSGGIGVVGNTEAFF
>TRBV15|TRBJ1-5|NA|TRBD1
TGTGCCACCAGCAGAGATCAGGGGGCAACGGATCAGCCCCAGCATTTT
CATSRDQGATDQPQHF
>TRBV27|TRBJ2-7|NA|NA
TGTGCCAGCAGTTCCACCGGGACTGGGGCCTACGAGCAGTACTTC
CASSSTGTGAYEQYF
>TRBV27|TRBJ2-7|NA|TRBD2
TGTGCCAGCAGTTCCTACCTAGCGGGAGTGTACGAGCAGTACTTC
CASSSYLAGVYEQYF
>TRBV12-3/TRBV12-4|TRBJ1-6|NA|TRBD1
TGTGCCAGCAGCCTGACAGGGGTGAATTCACCCCTCCACTTT
CASSLTGVNSPLHF
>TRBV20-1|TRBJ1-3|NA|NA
TGCAGTGCTAGCCTACAAGGAAACACCATGTATTTT
CSASLQGNTMYF
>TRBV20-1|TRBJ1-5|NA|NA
TGCAGTGCTAGGACTGGCAGCAATCAGCCCCAGCATTTT
CSARTGSNQPQHF
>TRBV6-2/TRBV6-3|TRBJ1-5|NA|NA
TGTGCCAGCAGCTCCGACGAGGTAGGGAATTTGCCCCAGCATTTT
CASSSDEVGNLPQHF
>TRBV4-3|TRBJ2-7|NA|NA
TGCGCCAGCAGCCAAGATCTGAGTTCGGGTGAAGAGCAGTACTTC
CASSQDLSSGEEQYF
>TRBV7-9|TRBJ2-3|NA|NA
TGTGCCAGCCTACCTTCCGGCAGATCACTGGGAAGTACGCAGTATTTT
CASLPSGRSLGSTQYF
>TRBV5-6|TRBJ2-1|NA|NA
TGTGCCAGCAGCTTCTCCGTTTATGAGCAGTTCTTC
CASSFSVYEQFF